This T cell receptor beta chain was sequenced during a study of blood T cell repertoires in COVID-19. Study overall: Whether acute or convalescent, the COVID-19 samples came from the United States, Italy and Spain. T cells, B-cell-depleted T cells, or PBMCs provided the cDNA or gDNA that served as material.

In germline, CDR1 is SGHRS, CDR2 YFSETQ. The CDR3 totals 15 residues. V shed 2 bases, J shed 3 bases, and the junction held 4 bases outside the gene matches. In the original processing: Amplification of reference gene primers provided the estimated nucleated cell counts. TCRdb keeps only in-frame clones here, not all; method: immunoSEQ multiplex PCR. Clone size and the V and J calls come from that table; the DNA yielded D and trimming. Counted here are more than 100,000 clones, 80% to 85% occurring once; the ten biggest clones make up roughly an eighth. The sample was peripheral blood. This chain connects TRBV5-1 to TRBJ2-2; TRBD1 matches at 7 bases. The source is a woman in her twenties or thirties who had recovered from COVID-19. The CDR3 here is CASSFSGTDTGELFF. The CDR3 bases are TGCGCCAGCAGCTTCTCCGGGACAGACACCGGGGAGCTGTTTTTT.